A selection of T cell receptor beta chains follows, all from one sample in a study of blood T cells in healthy people across ages. TCRdb re-called the 5' RACE reads with MiXCR, one entry per CDR3 protein. The table lists approximately 880,000 distinct CDR3 sequences, approximately 49% of them singletons, with roughly 13% in the top ten. The sequenced sample consisted of blood. The receptors were sampled from a man under 40 in good health. Both conserved end residues are part of each CDR3. D genes are given only for firm matches. Clone size is given for some rows only: seen once, a few or many times, or a class if the clone is expanded.

-,-,TRBV15,TRBJ2-7,TGTGCCACCAGCAGAGACAGGGGAGGTTACGAGCAGTACTTC,CATSRDRGGYEQYF
few,-,TRBV15,TRBJ2-7,TGTGCCACCAGCGGAAAGTCGGGCGAGCAGTACTTC,CATSGKSGEQYF
few,TRBD2,TRBV9,TRBJ2-3,TGTGCCAGCAGCGAAGGACTAGCGGGGGTCGTTAGCACAGATACGCAGTATTTT,CASSEGLAGVVSTDTQYF
-,-,TRBV20-1,TRBJ2-1,TGCAGTGCTCCGGGACTTTCGACCTACAATGAGCAGTTCTTC,CSAPGLSTYNEQFF
-,-,TRBV4-1,TRBJ1-2,TGCGCCAGCAGCCAAGCAGGGAATGGCTACACCTTC,CASSQAGNGYTF
-,-,TRBV4-3,TRBJ2-1,TGCGCCAGCAGCCCAAGTCAGGCCGGCCTGAACAATGTGCAGTTCTTC,CASSPSQAGLNNVQFF
many,-,TRBV14,TRBJ2-5,TGTGCCAGCGAAGAGGGGGGACGGAAGACCCAGTACTTC,CASEEGGRKTQYF
-,-,TRBV4-1,TRBJ2-7,TGCGCCAGCAGCCAAGATATGGAGGGGCAGTACTTC,CASSQDMEGQYF
-,TRBD1,TRBV4-2,TRBJ2-3,TGTACCAGCAGCCCTAAAGGCGGGACAGGGGAGCCAGATACGCAGTATTTT,CTSSPKGGTGEPDTQYF
-,TRBD2,TRBV20-1,TRBJ2-1,TGCAGTGCTCCTCGTGATAGCGGGGGCCTTAGGGAGTTCTTC,CSAPRDSGGLREFF
few,-,TRBV27,TRBJ2-7,TGTGCCAGCAGTATACTCACAGAGATACCTAGCTCCTACGAGCAGTACTTC,CASSILTEIPSSYEQYF
-,TRBD1,TRBV20-1,TRBJ2-1,TGCAGTGCTAGGGGACAGGGGGTAGATGAGCAGTTCTTC,CSARGQGVDEQFF
-,-,TRBV6-5,TRBJ2-5,TGTGCCAGCAGGCCCCAGGGGTATGAAGAGACCCAGTACTTC,CASRPQGYEETQYF
few,-,TRBV20-1,TRBJ1-1,TGCAGTGCTAGAGACTGGACGGAGGAAGCTTTCTTT,CSARDWTEEAFF
few,-,TRBV6-2/TRBV6-3,TRBJ2-7,TGTGCCAGCAGCACCGCTACCTACGAGCAGTACTTC,CASSTATYEQYF
few,-,TRBV28,TRBJ2-4,TGTGCCACGGGGGCCATATTCAAAAACATTCAGTACTTC,CATGAIFKNIQYF
few,-,TRBV29-1,TRBJ1-1,TGCAGCGTTGAGTGGGACGGGGAAGCTTTCTTT,CSVEWDGEAFF
-,-,TRBV27,TRBJ2-1,TGTGCCAGCAGTTCACTCATATACAATGAGCAGTTCTTC,CASSSLIYNEQFF
-,-,TRBV7-2,TRBJ1-4,TGTGCCAGCAGCTTAATGGCTGGGGCTAATGAAAAACTGTTTTTT,CASSLMAGANEKLFF
-,TRBD1,TRBV7-2,TRBJ2-5,TGTGCCAGCAACAGGGGCGGGGAGACCCAGTACTTC,CASNRGGETQYF
-,TRBD2,TRBV7-2,TRBJ2-5,TGTGCCAGCAGCTTAGGGAGCGGGGCTCAAGAGACCCAGTACTTC,CASSLGSGAQETQYF
-,TRBD2,TRBV7-2,TRBJ2-7,TGTGCCAGCAGCTTAGGGATGACTAGCGGGAGGCCGGGGTACGAGCAGTACTTC,CASSLGMTSGRPGYEQYF
-,TRBD1,TRBV28,TRBJ1-2,TGTGCCAGCAGTACGGGACAGTCTAACTATGGCTACACCTTC,CASSTGQSNYGYTF
-,-,TRBV4-3,TRBJ2-4,TGCGCCAGCAGCCAAGATCAACAGGGATCCATTCAGTACTTC,CASSQDQQGSIQYF
-,-,TRBV6-6,TRBJ2-7,TGTGCCAGCAGTTTCGTCGACGAGCAGTACTTC,CASSFVDEQYF
few,-,TRBV4-1,TRBJ2-3,TGCGCCAGCAGCCAAACCCATCCAGGTTATAGCACAGATACGCAGTATTTT,CASSQTHPGYSTDTQYF
once,-,TRBV4-1,TRBJ2-7,TGCGCCAGCAGTCCCGGTCCGGGGATTTCCTACGAGCAGTACTTC,CASSPGPGISYEQYF
-,-,TRBV5-1,TRBJ2-3,TGCGCCAGCAGCTTGGGCGGAGGGTCACCCACAGATACGCAGTATTTT,CASSLGGGSPTDTQYF
-,-,TRBV5-1,TRBJ2-3,TGCGCCAGCAGCCTGGGCGATACAGGGACCCCTACAGATACGCAGTATTTT,CASSLGDTGTPTDTQYF
-,TRBD1,TRBV6-2/TRBV6-3,TRBJ2-5,TGTGCCAGCAGTAGACAGGGGATAGAGACCCAGTACTTC,CASSRQGIETQYF
-,-,TRBV4-2,TRBJ1-3,TGTGCCAGCAGCCAAGTAACAGGGTCCTCTGGAAACACCATATATTTT,CASSQVTGSSGNTIYF
-,TRBD1,TRBV5-5,TRBJ2-5,TGTGCCAGCAGCTTGACGCAGGGGGTTACCTCGGGGACCCAGTACTTC,CASSLTQGVTSGTQYF
-,-,TRBV30,TRBJ1-4,TGTGCCGGGGCCCTCCGTGTTAATGAAAAACTGTTTTTT,CAGALRVNEKLFF
few,-,TRBV4-1,TRBJ2-7,TGCGCCAGCAGCCAAGATCGAGGGTTCTACGAGCAGTACTTC,CASSQDRGFYEQYF
-,-,TRBV20-1,TRBJ1-2,TGCGGTGCCCGCCCAGGGTACTATGGCTACACCTTC,CGARPGYYGYTF
-,-,TRBV18,TRBJ2-1,TGTGCCAGCTCACCACCGACCGGGACAAGGAGCGATGAGCAGTTCTTC,CASSPPTGTRSDEQFF
few,TRBD1,TRBV3-1,TRBJ2-7,TGTGCCAGCAGCCATTCCGGGACAGGGGCCTTCTACGAGCAGTACTTC,CASSHSGTGAFYEQYF
-,-,TRBV7-9,TRBJ2-7,TGTGCCAGCAGCTCCGGCGAGGGCCACTCCTACGAGCAGTACTTC,CASSSGEGHSYEQYF
few,-,TRBV7-8,TRBJ1-2,TGTGCCAGCAGCTTATCTACAGCCCGAAGGGGCTATGGCTACACCTTC,CASSLSTARRGYGYTF
-,-,TRBV5-5,TRBJ1-6,TGTGCCAGCAGCTGGGGGGTGGGGGATAATTCACCCCTCCACTTT,CASSWGVGDNSPLHF
-,-,TRBV20-1,TRBJ1-2,TGCAGTGCCTACCGGGACACCATCACTTTCGACTATGGCTACACCTTC,CSAYRDTITFDYGYTF